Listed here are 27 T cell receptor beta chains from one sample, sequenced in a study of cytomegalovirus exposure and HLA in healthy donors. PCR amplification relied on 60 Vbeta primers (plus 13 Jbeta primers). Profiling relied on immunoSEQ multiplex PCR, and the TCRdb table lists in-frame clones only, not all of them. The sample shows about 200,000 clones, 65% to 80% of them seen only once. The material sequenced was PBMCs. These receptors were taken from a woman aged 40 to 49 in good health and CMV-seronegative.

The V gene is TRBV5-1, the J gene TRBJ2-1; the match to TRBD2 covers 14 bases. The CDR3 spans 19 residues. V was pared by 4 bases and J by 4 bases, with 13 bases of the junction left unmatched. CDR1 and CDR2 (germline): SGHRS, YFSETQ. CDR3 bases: TGCGCCAGCAGCCCCGGGACTAGCGGGAGAGGGGGTAGGTACAATGAGCAGTTCTTC. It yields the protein CASSPGTSGRGGRYNEQFF.

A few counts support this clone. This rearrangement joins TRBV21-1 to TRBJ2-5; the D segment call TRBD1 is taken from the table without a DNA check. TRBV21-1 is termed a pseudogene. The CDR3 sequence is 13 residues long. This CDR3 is CASNLGRQETQYF. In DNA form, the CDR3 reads TGTGCCAGCAACTTGGGCAGGCAGGAGACCCAGTACTTC.

CDR3 sequence reads: CASSPDSTAYEQYV. The CDR3 coding sequence is TGTGCCAGCTCACCAGACAGTACGGCCTACGAGCAGTACGTC. V gene TRBV18 combines with J gene TRBJ2-7, with D possibly TRBD1 on 5 matching bases. From germline, CDR1 is KGHSH and CDR2 LQKENI. Trimming removed 2 bases at V and 2 bases at J, with 10 bases between. This CDR3 region has 14 residues.

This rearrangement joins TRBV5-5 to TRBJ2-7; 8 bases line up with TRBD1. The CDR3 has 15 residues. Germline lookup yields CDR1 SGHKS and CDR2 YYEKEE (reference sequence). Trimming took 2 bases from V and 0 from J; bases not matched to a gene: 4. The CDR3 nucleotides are TGTGCCAGCAGCTTTACAGGGGGGAGCTCCTACGAGCAGTACGTC. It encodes CASSFTGGSSYEQYV.

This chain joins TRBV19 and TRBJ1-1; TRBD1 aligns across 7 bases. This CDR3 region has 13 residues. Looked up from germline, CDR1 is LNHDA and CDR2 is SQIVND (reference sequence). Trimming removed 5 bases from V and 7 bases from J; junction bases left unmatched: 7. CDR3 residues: CASSAYRGGEAFF. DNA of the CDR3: TGTGCCAGTAGTGCCTACAGGGGAGGTGAAGCTTTCTTT.

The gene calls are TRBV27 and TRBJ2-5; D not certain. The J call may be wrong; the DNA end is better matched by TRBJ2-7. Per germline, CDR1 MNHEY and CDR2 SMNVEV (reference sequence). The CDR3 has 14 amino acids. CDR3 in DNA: TGTGCCAGCAGTTCCTGGTCACCTTTCTCCGAGCAGTACTTC. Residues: CASSSWSPFSEQYF.

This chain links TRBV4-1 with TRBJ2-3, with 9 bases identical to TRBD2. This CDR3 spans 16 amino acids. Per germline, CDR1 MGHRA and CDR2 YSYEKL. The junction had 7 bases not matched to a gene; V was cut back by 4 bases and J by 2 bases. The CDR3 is CASSPTSGRLTDTQYF. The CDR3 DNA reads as TGCGCCAGCAGCCCAACCAGCGGGAGGCTCACAGATACGCAGTATTTT.

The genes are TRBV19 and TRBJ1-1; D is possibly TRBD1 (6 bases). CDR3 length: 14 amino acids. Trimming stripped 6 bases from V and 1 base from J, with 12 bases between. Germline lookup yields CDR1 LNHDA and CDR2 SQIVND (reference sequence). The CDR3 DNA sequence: TGTGCCAGTAGGCGTGACAGGTGGAACACTGAAGCTTTCTTT. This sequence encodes CASRRDRWNTEAFF.

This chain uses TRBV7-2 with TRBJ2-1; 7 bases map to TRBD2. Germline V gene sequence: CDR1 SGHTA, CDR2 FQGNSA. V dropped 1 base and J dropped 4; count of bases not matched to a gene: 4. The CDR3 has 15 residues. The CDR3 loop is CASSLVGGNYNEQFF. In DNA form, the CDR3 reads TGTGCCAGCAGCTTAGTGGGGGGGAATTACAATGAGCAGTTCTTC.

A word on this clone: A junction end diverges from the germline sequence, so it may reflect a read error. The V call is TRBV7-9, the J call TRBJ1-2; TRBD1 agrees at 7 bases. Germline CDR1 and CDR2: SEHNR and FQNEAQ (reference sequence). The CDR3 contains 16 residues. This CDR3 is CSSARLGQGEWYGYTF. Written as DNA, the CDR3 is TGTTCCAGCGCTCGATTAGGGCAGGGGGAGTGGTATGGCTACACCTTC. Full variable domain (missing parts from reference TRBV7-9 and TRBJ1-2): DTGVSQNPRHKITKRGQNVTFRCDPISEHNRLYWYRQTLGQGPEFLTYFQNEAQLEKSRLLSDRFSAERPKGSFSTLEIQRTEQGDSAMYLCSSARLGQGEWYGYTFGSGTRLTVV.

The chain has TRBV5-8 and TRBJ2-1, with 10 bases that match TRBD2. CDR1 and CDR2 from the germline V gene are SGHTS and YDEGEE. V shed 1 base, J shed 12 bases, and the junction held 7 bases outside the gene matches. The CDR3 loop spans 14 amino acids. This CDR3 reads CASSLSLAGVGQFF. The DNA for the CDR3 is TGTGCCAGCAGCTTGTCTCTAGCGGGAGTGGGGCAGTTCTTC.

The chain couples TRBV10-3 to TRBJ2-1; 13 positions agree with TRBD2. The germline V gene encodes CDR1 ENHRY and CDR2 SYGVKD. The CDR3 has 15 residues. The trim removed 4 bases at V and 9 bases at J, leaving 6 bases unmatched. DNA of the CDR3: TGTGCCATCAGTGTTGGGACTAGCGGGACAGGTGAGCAGTTCTTC. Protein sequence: CAISVGTSGTGEQFF.

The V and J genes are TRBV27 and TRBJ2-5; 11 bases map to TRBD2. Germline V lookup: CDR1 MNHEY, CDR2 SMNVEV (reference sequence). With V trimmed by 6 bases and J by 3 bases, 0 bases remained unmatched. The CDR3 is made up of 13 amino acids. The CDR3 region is CASRLAGEETQYF. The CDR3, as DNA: TGTGCCAGCAGACTAGCGGGGGAAGAGACCCAGTACTTC.

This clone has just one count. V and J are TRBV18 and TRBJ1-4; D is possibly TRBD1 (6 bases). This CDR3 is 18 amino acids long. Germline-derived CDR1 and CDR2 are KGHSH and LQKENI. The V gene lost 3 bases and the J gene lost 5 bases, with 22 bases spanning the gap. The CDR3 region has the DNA TGTGCCAGCTCACCGGAGGCCCCCCAGGGGCCACTGAATGAAAAACTGTTTTTT. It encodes CASSPEAPQGPLNEKLFF.

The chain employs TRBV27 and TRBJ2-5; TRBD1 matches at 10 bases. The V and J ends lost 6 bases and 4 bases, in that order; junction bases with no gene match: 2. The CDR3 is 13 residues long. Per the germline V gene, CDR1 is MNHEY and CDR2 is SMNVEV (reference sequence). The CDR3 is CASRRTGGETQYF. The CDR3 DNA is TGTGCCAGCAGACGGACAGGGGGAGAGACCCAGTACTTC.

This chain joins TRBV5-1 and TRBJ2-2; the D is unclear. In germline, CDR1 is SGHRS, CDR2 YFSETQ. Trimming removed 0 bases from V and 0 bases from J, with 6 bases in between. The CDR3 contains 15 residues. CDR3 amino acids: CASSLGVANTGELFF. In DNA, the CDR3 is TGCGCCAGCAGCTTGGGAGTGGCGAACACCGGGGAGCTGTTTTTT.

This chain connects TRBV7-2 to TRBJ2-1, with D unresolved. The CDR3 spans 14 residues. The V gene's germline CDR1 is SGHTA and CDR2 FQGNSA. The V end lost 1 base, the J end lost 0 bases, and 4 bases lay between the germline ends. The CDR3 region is CASSLVSSYNEQFF. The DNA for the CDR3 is TGTGCCAGCAGCTTAGTGAGCTCCTACAATGAGCAGTTCTTC.

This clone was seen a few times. The CDR3 coding sequence is TGCGCCAGCAGTCTCACAGGGGCGGGCAATCAGCCCCAGCATTTT. Translating gives CASSLTGAGNQPQHF. The rearrangement links TRBV5-1 to TRBJ1-5; the match to TRBD1 covers 7 bases. Germline values: CDR1 SGHRS, CDR2 YFSETQ. This CDR3 spans 15 amino acids. V shed 5 bases and J 2 bases; nucleotides not matched to a gene: 7.

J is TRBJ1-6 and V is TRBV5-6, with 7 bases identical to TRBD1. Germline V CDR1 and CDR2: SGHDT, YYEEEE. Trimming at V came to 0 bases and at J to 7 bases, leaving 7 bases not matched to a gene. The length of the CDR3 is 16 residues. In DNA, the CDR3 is TGTGCCAGCAGCTTGGTAGGGGGCCCAGGGAATTCACCCCTCCACTTT. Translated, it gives CASSLVGGPGNSPLHF.

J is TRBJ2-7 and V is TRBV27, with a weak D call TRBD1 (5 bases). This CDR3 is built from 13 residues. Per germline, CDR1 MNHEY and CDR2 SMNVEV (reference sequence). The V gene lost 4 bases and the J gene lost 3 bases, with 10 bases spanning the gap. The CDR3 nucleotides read TGTGCCAGCAGTTCGTGGGGCGGCTACGAGCAGTACGTC. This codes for CASSSWGGYEQYV.

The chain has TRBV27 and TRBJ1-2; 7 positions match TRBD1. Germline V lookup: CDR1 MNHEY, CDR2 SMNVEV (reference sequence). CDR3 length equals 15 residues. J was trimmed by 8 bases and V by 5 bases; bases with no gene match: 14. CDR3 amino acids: CASSGFGTAERGYTF. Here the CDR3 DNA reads TGTGCCAGCAGTGGATTCGGGACAGCCGAGAGGGGCTACACCTTC.

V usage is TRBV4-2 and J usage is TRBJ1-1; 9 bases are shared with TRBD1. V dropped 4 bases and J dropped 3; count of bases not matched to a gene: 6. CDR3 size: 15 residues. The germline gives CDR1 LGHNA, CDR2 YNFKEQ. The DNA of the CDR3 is TGTGCCAGCAGCCTCCGGGACAGGGATGACACTGAAGCTTTCTTT. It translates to CASSLRDRDDTEAFF.

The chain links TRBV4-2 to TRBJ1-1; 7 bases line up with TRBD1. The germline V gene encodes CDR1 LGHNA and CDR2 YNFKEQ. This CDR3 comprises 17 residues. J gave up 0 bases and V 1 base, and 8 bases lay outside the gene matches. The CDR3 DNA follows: TGTGCCAGCAGCCAAGGTAGACAGGGTGGAATGAACACTGAAGCTTTCTTT. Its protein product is CASSQGRQGGMNTEAFF.

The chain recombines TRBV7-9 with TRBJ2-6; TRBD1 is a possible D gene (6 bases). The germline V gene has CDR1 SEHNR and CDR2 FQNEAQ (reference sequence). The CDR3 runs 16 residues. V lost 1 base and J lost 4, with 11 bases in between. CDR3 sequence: CASSLGSGAGANVLTF. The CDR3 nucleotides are TGTGCCAGCAGCTTAGGGTCAGGGGCCGGGGCCAACGTCCTGACTTTC.

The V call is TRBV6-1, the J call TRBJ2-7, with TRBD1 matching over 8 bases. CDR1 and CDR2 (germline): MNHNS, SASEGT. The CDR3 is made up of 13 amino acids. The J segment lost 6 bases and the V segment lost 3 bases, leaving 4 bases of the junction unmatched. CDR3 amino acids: CASSDRGRSEQYF. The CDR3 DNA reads TGTGCCAGCAGTGACAGGGGGCGATCCGAGCAGTACTTC.

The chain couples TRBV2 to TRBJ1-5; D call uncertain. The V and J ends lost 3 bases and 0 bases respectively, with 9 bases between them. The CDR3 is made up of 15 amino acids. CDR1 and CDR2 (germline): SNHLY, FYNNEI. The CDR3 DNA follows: TGTGCCAGCAGTGAGACCCGGGGTAGCAATCAGCCCCAGCATTTT. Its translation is CASSETRGSNQPQHF.

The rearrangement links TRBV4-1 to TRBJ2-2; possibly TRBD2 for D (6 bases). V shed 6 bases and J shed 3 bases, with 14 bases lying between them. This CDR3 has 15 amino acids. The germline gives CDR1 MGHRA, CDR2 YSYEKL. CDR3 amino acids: CASSQQASDTGELFF. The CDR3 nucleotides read TGCGCCAGCAGTCAGCAGGCTAGCGACACCGGGGAGCTGTTTTTT.